A selection of T cell receptor beta chains follows, all from one sample in a study of cytomegalovirus exposure and HLA in healthy donors. Assay: immunoSEQ multiplex PCR; the TCRdb copy retains only in-frame clones and omits some. The table lists 210,000 or so clones, 75% to 90% of them singletons. The sequencing sample was made of PBMCs. These receptors came from a boy aged 2 to 9 in good health and CMV-seronegative. Each CDR3 is given with its conserved first and last residue. A D gene is named only where the DNA matches it firmly. The size entry is marked missing in some rows and otherwise reads once, few, many or a size class.

clone_size | j_call | d_call | v_call | cdr3_nt | cdr3_aa
NA | TRBJ2-2 | NA | TRBV5-4 | TGTGCCAGCAGCTTGGATAGCTTGGGGAACACCGGGGAGCTGTTTTTT | CASSLDSLGNTGELFF
NA | TRBJ2-2 | NA | TRBV7-9 | TGTGCCAGCAGCCACGCGGTAAAGAACACCGGGGAGCTGTTTTTT | CASSHAVKNTGELFF
NA | TRBJ2-1 | TRBD2 | TRBV11-3 | TGTGCCAGCAGCCTAAGACTAGCGGGGTCCTACAATGAGCAGTTCTTC | CASSLRLAGSYNEQFF
NA | TRBJ2-7 | TRBD2 | TRBV4-1 | TGCGCCAGCAGCCAGGGGACTAGCGAGCTAAGCTCCTACGAGCAGTACTTC | CASSQGTSELSSYEQYF
NA | TRBJ2-1 | TRBD2 | TRBV7-8 | TGTGCCAGCAGCTTAATCCCCGCCGGTCGGTTGGCTAGCGGGAAGCACAATGAGCAGTTCTTC | CASSLIPAGRLASGKHNEQFF
NA | TRBJ2-5 | TRBD2 | TRBV28 | TGCGCCAGCAGTCGTCTAGCGGGCGGCGAGACCCAGTACTTC | CASSRLAGGETQYF
NA | TRBJ1-1 | NA | TRBV2 | TGTGCCAGCAGTCGACACAGGGACAACACTGAAGCTTTCTTT | CASSRHRDNTEAFF
NA | TRBJ1-1 | TRBD1 | TRBV4-1 | TGCGCCAGCAGCCACCGACAGGGCCTGAACACTGAAGCTTTCTTT | CASSHRQGLNTEAFF
NA | TRBJ2-1 | TRBD2 | TRBV5-4 | TGTGCCAGCAGCTTGGGACGGACTAGCGTCAATGAGCAGTTCTTC | CASSLGRTSVNEQFF
NA | TRBJ2-2 | NA | TRBV11-1 | TGTGCCAGCAGCTCTTCAAGCCCCGCCGGGGAGCTGTTTTTT | CASSSSSPAGELFF
few | TRBJ1-5 | NA | TRBV7-9 | TGTGCCAGCAGCTTACGGGGTGGCCAGCCCCAGCATTTT | CASSLRGGQPQHF
NA | TRBJ1-6 | NA | TRBV5-4 | TGTGCCAGCAGCTTGGGGCAGGGGATTTCACCCCTCCACTTT | CASSLGQGISPLHF
few | TRBJ1-4 | NA | TRBV6-5 | TGTGCCAGCAGTTTGGGAGAGGGTCTAACTAATGAAAAACTGTTTTTT | CASSLGEGLTNEKLFF
NA | TRBJ2-7 | TRBD2 | TRBV6-1 | TGTGCCAGCAGTGGTGGACTAGCTTTCTACGAGCAGTACTTC | CASSGGLAFYEQYF
NA | TRBJ2-7 | TRBD1 | TRBV5-5 | TGTGCCAGCAGCAATGGACAGGGGGCTTGGGAGCAGTACTTC | CASSNGQGAWEQYF
NA | TRBJ2-5 | NA | TRBV2 | TGTGCCAGCAGTGAAGGGACAGCCTTCCCCCAAGAGACCCAGTACTTC | CASSEGTAFPQETQYF
NA | TRBJ2-1 | NA | TRBV7-9 | TGTGCCAGCAGCCCCTGGGGGGGGCCAGGCTTAAATGAGCAGTTCTTC | CASSPWGGPGLNEQFF
NA | TRBJ2-3 | NA | TRBV9 | TGTGCCAGCAGCGGCGGCAGGGTTCGAACAGATACGCAGTATTTT | CASSGGRVRTDTQYF
NA | TRBJ2-4 | NA | TRBV14 | TGTGCCAGCAGCCCTAACTCGTTCAGGGGTCGGGCCAAAAACATTCAGTACTTC | CASSPNSFRGRAKNIQYF
NA | TRBJ2-7 | TRBD1 | TRBV27 | TGTGCCAGCAGTCCCCTTCGGACAGGGACCTACGAGCAGTACTTC | CASSPLRTGTYEQYF
NA | TRBJ1-2 | TRBD1 | TRBV6-5 | TGTGCCAGCAGCAGGGACAGGGGGGGCTACACCTTC | CASSRDRGGYTF
NA | TRBJ2-3 | NA | TRBV5-6 | TGTGCCAGCAGCTTGGCCAGGACAGATACGCAGTATTTT | CASSLARTDTQYF
NA | TRBJ2-7 | NA | TRBV10-1 | TGCGCCAGCAGCGACCCCAGGGGAACCTACGAGCAGTACTTC | CASSDPRGTYEQYF
NA | TRBJ2-2 | TRBD1 | TRBV27 | TGTGCCAGCAGTTTCCTGGGACAGACAAACACCGGGGAGCTGTTTTTT | CASSFLGQTNTGELFF
NA | TRBJ2-7 | TRBD2 | TRBV5-1 | TGCGCCAGCAGCTTGGTAGCGGGGGAGACCTACGAGCAGTACTTC | CASSLVAGETYEQYF
NA | TRBJ1-5 | NA | TRBV2 | TGTGCCAGCAGTGTAGGAGGGAATCAGCCCCAGCATTTT | CASSVGGNQPQHF
once | TRBJ2-3 | NA | TRBV10-3 | TGTGCCATCAGTGGAGTTGATAGCACAGATACGCAGTATTTT | CAISGVDSTDTQYF
NA | TRBJ1-5 | TRBD1 | TRBV19 | TGTGCCAGTAGCCACCGCAGGGGGAAGAATCAGCCCCAGCATTTT | CASSHRRGKNQPQHF
NA | TRBJ2-1 | TRBD2 | TRBV9 | TGTGCCAGCAGCTCCCGACTAGCGGGAGATCAGTTCTTC | CASSSRLAGDQFF
NA | TRBJ1-6 | NA | TRBV5-1 | TGCGCCAGCAGCTTCCGGGAGATGAATTCACCCCTCCACTTT | CASSFREMNSPLHF
NA | TRBJ2-2 | TRBD1 | TRBV29-1 | TGCAGCGTCGGGACAGGGGGTGTAACCGGGGAGCTGTTTTTT | CSVGTGGVTGELFF
NA | TRBJ2-1 | NA | TRBV19 | TGTGCCAGTAGTACACACGGGACTGAATACAATGAGCAGTTCTTC | CASSTHGTEYNEQFF
NA | TRBJ1-5 | NA | TRBV19 | TGTGCCAGCGGGGGAAATCAGCCCCAGCATTTT | CASGGNQPQHF
NA | TRBJ2-3 | TRBD2 | TRBV7-8 | TGTGCCAGCAGCTCAGGACGGGAGGGGCCTTCCACAGATACGCAGTATTTT | CASSSGREGPSTDTQYF
NA | TRBJ2-1 | TRBD1 | TRBV19 | TGTGCCAGTAGCCCACAGGGGAGCTCCTACAATGAGCAGTTCTTC | CASSPQGSSYNEQFF
NA | TRBJ2-5 | NA | TRBV28 | TGTGCCAGCAGGGTCCCCGGCCGAGGGGAGACCCAGTACTTC | CASRVPGRGETQYF
NA | TRBJ2-7 | TRBD1 | TRBV6-1 | TGTGCCAGCATTCAGGGACAGGGGTCCGAGCAGTACTTC | CASIQGQGSEQYF
NA | TRBJ2-5 | TRBD1 | TRBV5-4 | TGTGCCAGCAGCGGTACAGGGGGAGAAGAGACCCAGTACTTC | CASSGTGGEETQYF
once | TRBJ2-1 | TRBD1 | TRBV29-1 | TGCAGCGTTGAGTGGACAGGAAGGGCCAATGAGCAGTTCTTC | CSVEWTGRANEQFF
NA | TRBJ1-2 | NA | TRBV5-1 | TGCGCCAGCAGCGTGACGGACGGGAAACTAGGTGGCTACACCTTC | CASSVTDGKLGGYTF
NA | TRBJ2-3 | NA | TRBV11-3 | TGTGCCAGCAGCTTTGGGCTTAGCACAGATACGCAGTATTTT | CASSFGLSTDTQYF
NA | TRBJ2-7 | NA | TRBV2 | TGTGCTTCGGCCGAGGACTTCGAGCAGTACTTC | CASAEDFEQYF
NA | TRBJ2-1 | TRBD2 | TRBV14 | TGTGCCAGCAGCTCAAGGACTAGCGGGGGAACCCGAGGCAATGAGCAGTTCTTC | CASSSRTSGGTRGNEQFF
NA | TRBJ1-2 | NA | TRBV6-1 | TGTGCCAGCAGTGAATCGGGGGGCGACGGGGCTGGCTACACCTTC | CASSESGGDGAGYTF
NA | TRBJ1-4 | NA | TRBV11-2 | TGTGCCAGCAGCCCGAGACAGCTTAATGAAAAACTGTTTTTT | CASSPRQLNEKLFF
NA | TRBJ2-7 | TRBD2 | TRBV4-1 | TGCGCCAGCAGCCAAGAGGCTAGCGGGCCCTACGAGCAGTACTTC | CASSQEASGPYEQYF
NA | TRBJ2-3 | TRBD2 | TRBV7-2 | TGTGCCAGCAGCTTGATTGGGACTAGCGGCACAGATACGCAGTATTTT | CASSLIGTSGTDTQYF
NA | TRBJ2-7 | TRBD1 | TRBV19 | TGTGCCAGTAGTAGGGACAGGATCTCCTACGAGCAGTACTTC | CASSRDRISYEQYF
few | TRBJ2-7 | TRBD2 | TRBV5-1 | TGCGCCAGCAGCCAGGGACTAGCGGCGCGGGAGCAGTACTTC | CASSQGLAAREQYF
once | TRBJ2-7 | TRBD1 | TRBV6-1 | TGTGCCAGCAGTGAAGGGGGGACAGCTCGCTACGAGCAGTACTTC | CASSEGGTARYEQYF